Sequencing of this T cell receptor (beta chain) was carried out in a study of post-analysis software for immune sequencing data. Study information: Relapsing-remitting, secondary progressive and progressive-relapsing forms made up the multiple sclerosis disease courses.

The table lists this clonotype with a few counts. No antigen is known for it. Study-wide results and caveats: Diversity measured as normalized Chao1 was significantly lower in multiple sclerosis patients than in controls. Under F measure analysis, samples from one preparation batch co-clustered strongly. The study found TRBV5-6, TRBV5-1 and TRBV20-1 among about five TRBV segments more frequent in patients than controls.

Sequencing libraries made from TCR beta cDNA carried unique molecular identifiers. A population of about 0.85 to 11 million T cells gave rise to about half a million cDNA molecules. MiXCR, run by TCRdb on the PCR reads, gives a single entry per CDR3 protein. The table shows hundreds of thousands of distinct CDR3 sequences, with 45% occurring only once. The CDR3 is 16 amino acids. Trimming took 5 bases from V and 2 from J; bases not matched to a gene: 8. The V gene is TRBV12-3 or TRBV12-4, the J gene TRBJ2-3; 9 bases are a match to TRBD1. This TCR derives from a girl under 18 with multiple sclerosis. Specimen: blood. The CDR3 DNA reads TGTGCCAGCAGTCCTGGGACAGGGCTCTCCACAGATACGCAGTATTTT. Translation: CASSPGTGLSTDTQYF.